The clone carrying this T cell receptor beta chain was counted only a few times. The antigen is undetermined. Sequencing targeted expressed TCRB transcripts, as all isolated RNA had been reverse transcribed. Profiling relied on immunoSEQ multiplex PCR, and the TCRdb table lists in-frame clones only, not all of them. The sample records about 650,000 clones, roughly 12% being singletons. The sample originates from a study of beta chain features in type 1 diabetes. Overall study findings and caveats: Naive, central memory and Treg TCRB repertoires appeared more alike in patients than in healthy donors. Among all four CD4+ subsets, Type 1 diabetes patients had TCRB CDR3s that were moderately but significantly shorter.

Per the germline V gene, CDR1 is SNHLY and CDR2 is FYNNEI. The CDR3 is 13 residues long. V lost 9 bases, J lost 5 bases, and 13 bases lay in between. The TCR sequence derives from a man aged 30 to 39 with type 1 diabetes. The specimen sequenced was naive CD4+ T cells from blood. This sequence joins TRBV2 and TRBJ1-4; no reliable D call. CDR3 nucleotides: TGTGCCAGGCGAGGTGGGGAAAATGAAAAACTGTTTTTT. Protein product: CARRGGENEKLFF.